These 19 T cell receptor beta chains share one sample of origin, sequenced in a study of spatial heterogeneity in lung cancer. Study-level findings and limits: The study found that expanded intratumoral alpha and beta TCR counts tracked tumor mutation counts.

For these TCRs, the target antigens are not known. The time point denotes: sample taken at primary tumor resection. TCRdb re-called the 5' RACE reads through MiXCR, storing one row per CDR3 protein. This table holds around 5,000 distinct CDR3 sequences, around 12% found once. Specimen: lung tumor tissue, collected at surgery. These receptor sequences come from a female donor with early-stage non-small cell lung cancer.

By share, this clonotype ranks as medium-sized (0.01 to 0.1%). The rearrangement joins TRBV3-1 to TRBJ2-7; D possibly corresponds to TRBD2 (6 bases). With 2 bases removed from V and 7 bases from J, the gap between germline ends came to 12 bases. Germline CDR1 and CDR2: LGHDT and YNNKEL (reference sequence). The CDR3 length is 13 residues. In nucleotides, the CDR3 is TGTGCCAGCAGCCAAACCCCCGCGGGGGAGCAGTACTTC. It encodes CASSQTPAGEQYF.

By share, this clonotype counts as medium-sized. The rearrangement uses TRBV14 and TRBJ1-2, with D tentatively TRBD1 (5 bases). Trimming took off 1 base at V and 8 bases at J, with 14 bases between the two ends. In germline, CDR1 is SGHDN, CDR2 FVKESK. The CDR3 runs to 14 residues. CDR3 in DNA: TGTGCCAGCAGCCAAGGCGGGAGGGGCGACGGCTACACCTTC. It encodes CASSQGGRGDGYTF. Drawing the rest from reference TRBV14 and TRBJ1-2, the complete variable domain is EAGVTQFPSHSVIEKGQTVTLRCDPISGHDNLYWYRRVMGKEIKFLLHFVKESKQDESGMPNNRFLAERTGGTYSTLKVQPAELEDSGVYFCASSQGGRGDGYTFGSGTRLTVV.

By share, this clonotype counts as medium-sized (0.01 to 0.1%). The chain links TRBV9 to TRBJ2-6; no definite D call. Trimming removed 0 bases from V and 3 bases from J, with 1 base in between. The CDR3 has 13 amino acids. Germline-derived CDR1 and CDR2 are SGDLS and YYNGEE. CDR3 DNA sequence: TGTGCCAGCAGCGTAGGTGGGGCCAACGTCCTGACTTTC. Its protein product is CASSVGGANVLTF.

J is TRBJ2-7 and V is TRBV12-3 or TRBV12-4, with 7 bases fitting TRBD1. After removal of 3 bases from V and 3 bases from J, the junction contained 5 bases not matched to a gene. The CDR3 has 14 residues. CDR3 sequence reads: CASSFSSGGYEQYF. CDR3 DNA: TGTGCCAGCAGTTTCTCTTCAGGGGGCTACGAGCAGTACTTC.

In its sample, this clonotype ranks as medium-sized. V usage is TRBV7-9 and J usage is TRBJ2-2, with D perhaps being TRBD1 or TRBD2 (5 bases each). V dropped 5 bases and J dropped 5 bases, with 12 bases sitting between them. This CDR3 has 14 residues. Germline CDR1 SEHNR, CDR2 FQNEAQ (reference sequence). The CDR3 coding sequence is TGTGCCAGCAGCCGGGACCACAGAACCGGGGAGCTGTTTTTT. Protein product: CASSRDHRTGELFF.

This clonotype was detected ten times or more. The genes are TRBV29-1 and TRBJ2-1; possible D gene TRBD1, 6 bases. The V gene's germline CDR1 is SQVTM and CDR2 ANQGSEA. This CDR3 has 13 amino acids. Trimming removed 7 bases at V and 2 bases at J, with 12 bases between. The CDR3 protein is CSGEQGTYNEQFF. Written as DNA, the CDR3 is TGCAGCGGGGAACAGGGAACCTACAATGAGCAGTTCTTC.

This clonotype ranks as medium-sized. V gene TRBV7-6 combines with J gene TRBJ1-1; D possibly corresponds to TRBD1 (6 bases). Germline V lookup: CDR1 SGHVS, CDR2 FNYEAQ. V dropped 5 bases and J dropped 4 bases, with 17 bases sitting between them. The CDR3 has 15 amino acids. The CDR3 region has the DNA TGTGCCAGCAGCAAGACAGGCGCTGGGCCCACTGAAGCTTTCTTT. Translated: CASSKTGAGPTEAFF.

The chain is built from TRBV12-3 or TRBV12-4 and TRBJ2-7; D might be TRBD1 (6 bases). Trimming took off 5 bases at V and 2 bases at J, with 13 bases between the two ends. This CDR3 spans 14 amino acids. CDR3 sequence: CASSLTGNPYEQYF. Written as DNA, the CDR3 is TGTGCCAGCAGTCTCACAGGGAACCCCTACGAGCAGTACTTC.

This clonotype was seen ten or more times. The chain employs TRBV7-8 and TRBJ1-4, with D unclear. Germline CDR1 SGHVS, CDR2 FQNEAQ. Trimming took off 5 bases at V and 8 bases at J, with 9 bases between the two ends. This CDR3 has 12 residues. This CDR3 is CASSPLREKLFF. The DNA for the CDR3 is TGTGCCAGCAGCCCTTTGAGGGAAAAACTGTTTTTT.

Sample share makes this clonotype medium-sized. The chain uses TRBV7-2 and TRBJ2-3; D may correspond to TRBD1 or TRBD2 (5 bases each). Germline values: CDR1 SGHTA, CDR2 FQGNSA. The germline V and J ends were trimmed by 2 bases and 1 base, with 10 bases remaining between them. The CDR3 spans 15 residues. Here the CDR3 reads CASSLHGTGTDTQYF. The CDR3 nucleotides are TGTGCCAGCAGCTTACACGGGACCGGCACAGATACGCAGTATTTT.

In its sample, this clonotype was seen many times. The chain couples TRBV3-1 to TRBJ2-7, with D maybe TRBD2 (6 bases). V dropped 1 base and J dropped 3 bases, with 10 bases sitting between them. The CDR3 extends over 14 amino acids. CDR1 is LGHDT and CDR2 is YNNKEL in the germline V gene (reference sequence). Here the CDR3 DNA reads TGTGCCAGCAGCCAAGTATCTAGCGTCTACGAGCAGTACTTC. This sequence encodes CASSQVSSVYEQYF.

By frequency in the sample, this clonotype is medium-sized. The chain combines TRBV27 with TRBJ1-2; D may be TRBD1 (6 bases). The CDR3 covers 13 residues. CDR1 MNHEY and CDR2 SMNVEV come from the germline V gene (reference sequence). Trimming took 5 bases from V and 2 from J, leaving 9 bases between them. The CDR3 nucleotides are TGTGCCAGCAGTCTACAGGGCAACTATGGCTACACCTTC. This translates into CASSLQGNYGYTF.

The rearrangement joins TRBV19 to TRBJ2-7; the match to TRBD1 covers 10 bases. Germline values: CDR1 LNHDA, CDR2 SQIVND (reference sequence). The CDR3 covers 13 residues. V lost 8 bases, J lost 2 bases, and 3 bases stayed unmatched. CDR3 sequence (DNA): TGTGCCAGTGCAGGGACAGGGGCCTACGAGCAGTACTTC. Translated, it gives CASAGTGAYEQYF.

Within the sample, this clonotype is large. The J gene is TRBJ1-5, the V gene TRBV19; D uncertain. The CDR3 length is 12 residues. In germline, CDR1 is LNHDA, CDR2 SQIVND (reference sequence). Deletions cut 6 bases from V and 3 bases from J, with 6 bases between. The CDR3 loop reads CASRPNNQPQHF. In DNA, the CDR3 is TGTGCCAGTAGGCCGAACAATCAGCCCCAGCATTTT. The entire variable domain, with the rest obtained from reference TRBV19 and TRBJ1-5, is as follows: DGGITQSPKYLFRKEGQNVTLSCEQNLNHDAMYWYRQDPGQGLRLIYYSQIVNDFQKGDIAEGYSVSREKKESFPLTVTSAQKNPTAFYLCASRPNNQPQHFGDGTRLSIL.

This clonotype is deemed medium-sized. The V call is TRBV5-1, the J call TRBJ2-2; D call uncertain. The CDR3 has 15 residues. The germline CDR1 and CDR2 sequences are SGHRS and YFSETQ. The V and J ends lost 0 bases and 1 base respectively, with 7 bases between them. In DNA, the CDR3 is TGCGCCAGCAGCTTGGATACGAGGAACACCGGGGAGCTGTTTTTT. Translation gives CASSLDTRNTGELFF.

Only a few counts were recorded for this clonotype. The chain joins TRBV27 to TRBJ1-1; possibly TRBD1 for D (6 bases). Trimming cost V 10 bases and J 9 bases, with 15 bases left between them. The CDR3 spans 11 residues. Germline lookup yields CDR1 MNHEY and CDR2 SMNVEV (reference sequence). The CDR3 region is CATRRDNKAFF. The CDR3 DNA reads TGTGCCACCAGGAGGGACAATAAAGCTTTCTTT.

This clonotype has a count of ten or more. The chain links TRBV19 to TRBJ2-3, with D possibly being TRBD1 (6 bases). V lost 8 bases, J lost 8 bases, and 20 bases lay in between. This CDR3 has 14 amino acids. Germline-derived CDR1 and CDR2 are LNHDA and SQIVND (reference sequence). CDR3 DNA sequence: TGTGCCAGTTCGATATCGCCGGGACAAAGTACGCAGTATTTT. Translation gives CASSISPGQSTQYF. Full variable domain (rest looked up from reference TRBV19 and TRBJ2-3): DGGITQSPKYLFRKEGQNVTLSCEQNLNHDAMYWYRQDPGQGLRLIYYSQIVNDFQKGDIAEGYSVSREKKESFPLTVTSAQKNPTAFYLCASSISPGQSTQYFGPGTRLTVL.

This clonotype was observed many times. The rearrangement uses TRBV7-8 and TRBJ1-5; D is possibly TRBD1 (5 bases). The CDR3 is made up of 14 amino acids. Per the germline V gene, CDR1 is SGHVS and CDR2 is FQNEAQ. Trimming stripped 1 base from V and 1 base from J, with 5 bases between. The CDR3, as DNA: TGTGCCAGCAGCTTAGAGGGGAGCAATCAGCCCCAGCATTTT. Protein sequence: CASSLEGSNQPQHF.

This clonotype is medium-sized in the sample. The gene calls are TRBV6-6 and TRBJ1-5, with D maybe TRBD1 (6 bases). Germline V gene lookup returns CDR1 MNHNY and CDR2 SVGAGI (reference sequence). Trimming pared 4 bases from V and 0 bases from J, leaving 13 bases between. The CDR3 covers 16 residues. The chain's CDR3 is CASSSGQPYSNQPQHF. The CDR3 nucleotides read TGTGCCAGCAGTTCCGGACAGCCCTATAGCAATCAGCCCCAGCATTTT.